These 3 T cell receptor beta chains originate from one sample sequenced in a study of blood T cell repertoires in COVID-19. Sequencing used immunoSEQ multiplex PCR; TCRdb keeps in-frame clones, though not all of them. This sample yields about 150,000 clones, of which 80% to 90% are seen a single time; roughly 2.7% belongs to the top ten. The sample was peripheral blood. Receptors originate from a woman aged 80 or over with COVID-19, enrolled during active disease.

The rearrangement links TRBV6-5 to TRBJ2-7, with TRBD1 as a possible D gene (5 bases). CDR1 is MNHEY, CDR2 SVGAGI, per germline. With 6 bases removed from V and 6 bases from J, the gap between germline ends came to 12 bases. The CDR3 is 12 amino acids. CDR3 nucleotide sequence: TGTGCCAGCAGCCTTTTGGGGCTCGAGCAGTACTTC. Translated: CASSLLGLEQYF.

The chain employs TRBV18 and TRBJ1-4; D is ambiguous. V dropped 0 bases and J dropped 6 bases, with 11 bases sitting between them. Germline CDR1 is KGHSH and CDR2 is LQKENI. CDR3 size: 15 residues. CDR3 nucleotides: TGTGCCAGCTCACCACCCCGGGGTGGGGATGAAAAACTGTTTTTT. Translated: CASSPPRGGDEKLFF.

As DNA, the CDR3 is TGTGCCAGCTCACCGATAAGGGGGACGCAGTATTTT. Protein: CASSPIRGTQYF. V usage is TRBV18 and J usage is TRBJ2-3; maybe TRBD1 (6 bases). The CDR3 has 12 amino acids. Germline V gene sequence: CDR1 KGHSH, CDR2 LQKENI. Trimming pared 3 bases from V and 9 bases from J, leaving 10 bases between.